The 20 T cell receptor beta chains given below trace back to one sample, sequenced in a study of T cell responses to AZD1222 COVID-19 vaccine. This table comes from immunoSEQ multiplex PCR, and its TCRdb copy is limited to in-frame clones, with some not included. The table has about 99,000 clones, 75% to 90% seen once; the top ten hold around 8.7%. The starting material was peripheral blood, obtained on day 0 of AZD1222 vaccination. All receptors derive from an adult in good health.

The chain is built from TRBV7-2 and TRBJ1-1; D might be TRBD1 (5 bases). Trimming shortened V by 1 base and J by 0 bases, and 12 bases separated the two germline ends. Germline CDR1 and CDR2: SGHTA and FQGNSA. There are 16 residues in the CDR3. In DNA form, the CDR3 reads TGTGCCAGCAGCTTAGTAGGTTCAGGGATGAACACTGAAGCTTTCTTT. Translated: CASSLVGSGMNTEAFF.

This clone was seen a handful of times. V is TRBV25-1 and J is TRBJ2-5; D is tentatively TRBD1 or TRBD2 (6 bases each). Trimming removed 3 bases at V and 1 base at J, with 12 bases between. The V gene's germline CDR1 is MGHDK and CDR2 SYGVNS. This CDR3 contains 15 residues. CDR3 region: CASSDRGRFQETQYF. The DNA for the CDR3 is TGTGCCAGCAGTGACCGGGGGCGATTCCAAGAGACCCAGTACTTC.

V usage is TRBV11-2 and J usage is TRBJ2-7, with D perhaps being TRBD1 or TRBD2 (5 bases each). CDR3 size: 15 residues. Germline V gives CDR1 SGHAT, CDR2 FQNNGV. V was clipped by 1 base and J by 2 bases, with 12 bases between them. The DNA of the CDR3 is TGTGCCAGCAGCTTAGTTGGGACCGGGACCTACGAGCAGTACTTC. Protein: CASSLVGTGTYEQYF.

The V and J genes are TRBV9 and TRBJ2-7; 11 bases fit TRBD1. Germline loops: CDR1 SGDLS, CDR2 YYNGEE. The V and J ends lost 4 bases and 3 bases, in that order; junction bases with no gene match: 18. The CDR3 length is 19 residues. CDR3 loop: CASSPDRGLVLGTGYEQYF. The CDR3 DNA follows: TGTGCCAGCAGCCCGGACAGGGGGCTGGTTTTGGGTACCGGCTACGAGCAGTACTTC.

A word on this clone: One end of the junction varies from germline; a read error may be responsible. The V gene is TRBV11-2, the J gene TRBJ2-2; D gene ambiguous. CDR1 is SGHAT, CDR2 FQNNGV, per germline. This CDR3 spans 13 amino acids. The CDR3 loop is CASTLTDTGELFF. The CDR3 DNA reads as TGTGCCAGCACCTTAACTGACACCGGGGAGCTGTTTTTT.

This clone occurred a few times. The V call is TRBV6-2 or TRBV6-3, the J call TRBJ2-7, with D unresolved. Germline V gene lookup returns CDR1 MNHEY and CDR2 SVGEGT. With 2 bases removed from V and 4 bases from J, the gap between germline ends came to 6 bases. There are 12 residues in the CDR3. CDR3 in amino acids: CASSYGLYEQYF. CDR3 nucleotides: TGTGCCAGCAGTTACGGGCTTTACGAGCAGTACTTC.

The CDR3 DNA reads as TGTGCCAGCAGCCGCGGACAGAACCCTAACACTGAAGCTTTCTTT. This gives the protein CASSRGQNPNTEAFF. The rearrangement joins TRBV3-1 (or the pseudogene TRBV3-2) to TRBJ1-1; D possibly corresponds to TRBD1 (6 bases). V lost 4 bases and J 2 bases, leaving 14 bases between the germline ends. In germline, CDR1 is LGHDT, CDR2 YNNKEL (reference sequence). The CDR3 runs to 15 residues.

V usage is TRBV6-5 and J usage is TRBJ1-4; D not resolved. Germline CDR1 and CDR2: MNHEY and SVGAGI. V lost 0 bases, J lost 5 bases, and 7 bases lay in between. The CDR3 runs 14 residues. DNA for the CDR3: TGTGCCAGCAGTTACTCGAGGAAGAATGAAAAACTGTTTTTT. Its protein is CASSYSRKNEKLFF.

The gene calls are TRBV30 and TRBJ2-1; 7 bases agree with TRBD2. The CDR3 length is 15 residues. V dropped 0 bases and J dropped 3; count of bases not matched to a gene: 5. Germline CDR1 reads GTSNPN; CDR2 reads SVGIG (reference sequence). Here the CDR3 reads CAWSVGRGFYNEQFF. The CDR3 DNA follows: TGTGCCTGGAGTGTAGGGCGGGGGTTCTACAATGAGCAGTTCTTC.

The chain employs TRBV18 and TRBJ2-7, with a possible D match to TRBD1 (6 bases). This CDR3 comprises 13 residues. Deletions cut 5 bases from V and 2 bases from J, with 10 bases between. Germline CDR1 KGHSH, CDR2 LQKENI. CDR3 sequence: CASSAQGTYEQYF. In nucleotides, the CDR3 is TGTGCCAGCTCAGCACAGGGTACCTACGAGCAGTACTTC.

CDR3 sequence reads: CASADRGTGELFF. Here the CDR3 DNA reads TGTGCCAGCGCTGACAGGGGGACCGGGGAGCTGTTTTTT. The V and J genes are TRBV2 and TRBJ2-2, with 9 nucleotides matching TRBD1. V shed 8 bases, J shed 5 bases, and the junction held 3 bases outside the gene matches. This CDR3 contains 13 residues. Germline V CDR1 and CDR2: SNHLY, FYNNEI.

This clone was detected once. This chain joins TRBV6-5 and TRBJ1-2; D remains ambiguous. The CDR3 has 14 residues. Germline values: CDR1 MNHEY, CDR2 SVGAGI. V lost 5 bases, J lost 5 bases, and 15 bases lay in between. The CDR3 coding sequence is TGTGCCAGCAGTCCCCTAGGCCCCAGTTATGGCTACACCTTC. It translates to CASSPLGPSYGYTF.

The genes are TRBV25-1 and TRBJ1-2; 10 positions agree with TRBD1. CDR1 and CDR2 (germline): MGHDK, SYGVNS. The CDR3 has 18 residues. V lost 2 bases to trimming and J lost 2 bases; unmatched junction nucleotides: 11. CDR3 loop: CASSEPVGGQGPNYGYTF. The CDR3 DNA reads TGTGCCAGCAGTGAACCCGTTGGGGGACAGGGGCCCAACTATGGCTACACCTTC.

The rearrangement links TRBV6-5 to TRBJ2-7, with D possibly being TRBD1 (6 bases). Germline CDR1 MNHEY, CDR2 SVGAGI. Trimming cost V 6 bases and J 6 bases, with 12 bases left between them. The CDR3 is 12 residues long. CDR3 region: CASRKDSGEQYF. CDR3 DNA: TGTGCCAGCAGGAAGGACAGTGGCGAGCAGTACTTC.

This sequence joins TRBV24-1 and TRBJ1-5; 7 bases align to TRBD1. CDR1 is KGHDR, CDR2 SFDVKD, per germline. The CDR3 consists of 16 residues. Unmatched junction bases numbered 12, after V lost 7 bases and J lost 4 bases. CDR3 sequence: CATSPNTGAANQPQHF. The CDR3 nucleotides read TGTGCCACCAGCCCCAATACAGGGGCCGCTAATCAGCCCCAGCATTTT.

The chain links TRBV20-1 to TRBJ2-7; 10 positions agree with TRBD1. The V gene's germline CDR1 is DFQATT and CDR2 SNEGSKA (reference sequence). With V trimmed by 3 bases and J by 9 bases, 2 bases remained unmatched. The CDR3 sequence is 11 residues long. The CDR3 DNA reads TGCAGTGCTAGTGGGGACAGGGGGCAGTACTTC. Residues: CSASGDRGQYF.

V is TRBV7-3 and J is TRBJ1-1; tentative D call: TRBD1 (5 bases). This CDR3 region has 13 residues. CDR1 and CDR2 from the germline V gene are SGHTA and FQGTGA. Trimming removed 3 bases from V and 4 bases from J, with 9 bases in between. The CDR3 nucleotides are TGTGCCAGCAGCTTGGGGGGTAGCACTGAAGCTTTCTTT. This translates into CASSLGGSTEAFF.

The CDR3 protein is CATSRDRGGNIQYF. CDR3 coding DNA: TGTGCCACCAGCAGAGACAGGGGAGGGAACATTCAGTACTTC. The J gene is TRBJ2-4, the V gene TRBV15, with D tentatively TRBD2 (7 bases). The V gene lost 0 bases and the J gene lost 7 bases, with 10 bases spanning the gap. Germline CDR1 is LNHNV and CDR2 is YYDKDF (reference sequence). The CDR3 extends over 14 amino acids.

V and J are TRBV28 and TRBJ2-2; TRBD2 matches at 11 bases. Germline assignment: CDR1 MDHEN and CDR2 SYDVKM. V lost 3 bases and J lost 4; bases outside the gene matches: 7. This CDR3 comprises 17 residues. The CDR3 DNA sequence: TGTGCCAGCAGTTTTTCTCGGCTAGCGGGGGGCACCGGGGAGCTGTTTTTT. It specifies CASSFSRLAGGTGELFF.

As DNA, the CDR3 is TGTGCCATCAGAGACAGGGGCCACGAGCAGTACTTC. It specifies CAIRDRGHEQYF. The chain recombines TRBV10-3 with TRBJ2-7, with TRBD1 matching 8 bases. The germline gives CDR1 ENHRY, CDR2 SYGVKD. J was trimmed by 5 bases and V by 6 bases; bases with no gene match: 3. The CDR3 loop spans 12 amino acids.